A single sample is the source of the 17 T cell receptor beta chains below, sequenced in a study of blood T cell repertoires in COVID-19. Measured with immunoSEQ multiplex PCR; TCRdb has only the in-frame clones, and not every one. The table shows about 300,000 clones, with 70% to 90% occurring only once. The sequenced sample consisted of PBMCs or T cells enriched from blood (not recorded which). Every receptor here comes from a man aged 25 to 40 who had recovered from COVID-19.

The rearrangement joins TRBV27 to TRBJ1-4, with 8 bases fitting TRBD1. Germline-derived CDR1 and CDR2 are MNHEY and SMNVEV (reference sequence). J gave up 11 bases and V 5 bases, and 16 bases lay outside the gene matches. This CDR3 is 16 amino acids long. Here the CDR3 DNA reads TGTGCCAGCAGTCCTCTGATGGGACAGGCTATGAGGAAACTGTTTTTT. Residues: CASSPLMGQAMRKLFF.

This chain uses TRBV2 with TRBJ1-4, with a possible D match to TRBD1 (6 bases). This CDR3 has 14 amino acids. V was trimmed by 3 bases and J by 4 bases, leaving 9 bases between them. From germline, CDR1 is SNHLY and CDR2 FYNNEI. The CDR3 nucleotides are TGTGCCAGCAGTGACAGGGGATTTAATGAAAAACTGTTTTTT. Protein: CASSDRGFNEKLFF.

This clone was found a few times. This chain uses TRBV7-9 with TRBJ1-2; D unclear. V was pared by 4 bases and J by 8 bases, with 8 bases between. CDR1 is SEHNR and CDR2 is FQNEAQ in the germline V gene (reference sequence). The CDR3 contains 11 residues. In DNA, the CDR3 is TGTGCCAGCAGCTCCCGAAGCGGCTACACCTTC. Protein sequence: CASSSRSGYTF.

This clone was observed a handful of times. The V and J genes are TRBV28 and TRBJ2-3, with a tentative D call TRBD1 (6 bases). The CDR3 totals 16 residues. Germline V lookup: CDR1 MDHEN, CDR2 SYDVKM. The ends were cut back, 1 base at V and 3 bases at J, with 14 bases in the middle. CDR3 sequence (DNA): TGTGCCAGCAGTTTATCTGGGGGCAGTCTTACAGATACGCAGTATTTT. It codes for CASSLSGGSLTDTQYF.

The chain carries TRBV7-9 and TRBJ1-4, with D possibly being TRBD1 (5 bases). Germline-derived CDR1 and CDR2 are SEHNR and FQNEAQ (reference sequence). V was shortened by 1 base and J by 5 bases, with 11 bases between the two germline ends. The CDR3 has 15 residues. CDR3 sequence reads: CASSLGTGKNEKLFF. CDR3 nucleotide sequence: TGTGCCAGCAGCTTAGGTACAGGAAAAAATGAAAAACTGTTTTTT.

The genes are TRBV5-4 and TRBJ2-7; D possibly corresponds to TRBD2 (5 bases). This CDR3 has 15 amino acids. In germline, CDR1 is SGHNT, CDR2 YYREEE (reference sequence). V shed 3 bases and J shed 3 bases, with 16 bases lying between them. As DNA, the CDR3 is TGTGCCAGCAGCTCTATATATCGGGGAAACTACGAGCAGTACTTC. The encoded protein is CASSSIYRGNYEQYF.

This clone was recorded a few times. The CDR3 DNA sequence: TGTGCCAGCAGCTCCCGACTAGCGGGGGTCGGCAATGAGCAGTTCTTC. Protein: CASSSRLAGVGNEQFF. The V and J genes are TRBV5-4 and TRBJ2-1; 12 bases align to TRBD2. J gave up 6 bases and V 3 bases, and 7 bases lay outside the gene matches. This CDR3 has 16 residues. Germline loops: CDR1 SGHNT, CDR2 YYREEE (reference sequence). Together with reference TRBV5-4 and TRBJ2-1, the CDR3 gives the full variable domain: ETGVTQSPTHLIKTRGQQVTLRCSSQSGHNTVSWYQQALGQGPQFIFQYYREEENGRGNFPPRFSGLQFPNYSSELNVNALELDDSALYLCASSSRLAGVGNEQFFGPGTRLTVL.

The chain is built from TRBV2 and TRBJ1-3, with D possibly being TRBD1 (6 bases). Trimming left V 4 bases short and J 0 bases short, with 16 bases between. CDR1 and CDR2 from the germline V gene are SNHLY and FYNNEI. The CDR3 is made up of 17 amino acids. The CDR3 loop is CASSGPQTGHSGNTIYF. The CDR3 DNA reads TGTGCCAGCAGTGGACCCCAAACGGGACACTCTGGAAACACCATATATTTT.

As to this clone: An end of the junction differs from the germline gene, which may be a read error. The chain links TRBV6-5 to TRBJ2-7, with 9 bases matching TRBD1. The V gene's germline CDR1 is MNHEY and CDR2 SVGAGI. The CDR3 runs to 15 residues. CDR3 sequence: CASSYRRTGAYGQYF. The DNA for the CDR3 is TGTGCCAGCAGTTACCGACGGACAGGGGCCTACGGGCAGTACTTC.

The genes are TRBV10-2 and TRBJ2-7; D gene unclear. The CDR3 has 13 residues. In germline, CDR1 is WSHSY, CDR2 SAAADI. The V gene lost 3 bases and the J gene lost 3 bases, with 9 bases spanning the gap. The CDR3 region is CASSDFIFYEQYF. CDR3 coding DNA: TGCGCCAGCAGTGATTTTATCTTCTACGAGCAGTACTTC.

The chain is built from TRBV18 and TRBJ1-6, with 7 bases fitting TRBD1. Looked up from germline, CDR1 is KGHSH and CDR2 is LQKENI. After removal of 4 bases from V and 5 bases from J, the junction contained 2 bases not matched to a gene. The CDR3 has 14 residues. CDR3 sequence reads: CASSHQGDNSPLHF. DNA for the CDR3: TGTGCCAGCTCACATCAGGGGGATAATTCACCCCTCCACTTT.

The sample holds a few counts of this clone. The V gene is TRBV6-5, the J gene TRBJ1-3; D is ambiguous. Trimming cost V 5 bases and J 1 base, with 12 bases left between them. Germline CDR1 reads MNHEY; CDR2 reads SVGAGI. The CDR3 length is 15 residues. The CDR3 nucleotides read TGTGCCAGCAGTCTCCGGTCGTTGTCTGGAAACACCATATATTTT. The encoded protein is CASSLRSLSGNTIYF.

The chain recombines TRBV10-1 with TRBJ2-2, with D unresolved. Germline V lookup: CDR1 WNHNN, CDR2 SYGVQD (reference sequence). The CDR3 has 11 amino acids. V was cut by 6 bases and J by 5 bases, with 4 bases left in between. The CDR3 DNA is TGCGCCAGCAGCCAAACCGGGGAGCTGTTTTTT. Amino acids: CASSQTGELFF.

The rearrangement links TRBV6-5 to TRBJ1-2, with D possibly matching TRBD1 (6 bases). The CDR3 has 13 residues. The germline V and J ends were trimmed by 6 bases and 6 bases, with 14 bases remaining between them. Germline lookup yields CDR1 MNHEY and CDR2 SVGAGI. The CDR3 is CASRRDQGNGYTF. The CDR3 DNA reads TGTGCCAGCAGGAGGGACCAGGGGAATGGCTACACCTTC.

The table lists this clone with a count of one. The chain joins TRBV4-2 to TRBJ1-1; D is uncertain. The CDR3 consists of 15 residues. Trimming took 0 bases from V and 6 from J, leaving 14 bases between them. The V gene's germline CDR1 is LGHNA and CDR2 YNFKEQ. The CDR3 reads CASSQEGSWIAEAFF. The CDR3 bases are TGTGCCAGCAGCCAAGAAGGGAGCTGGATCGCTGAAGCTTTCTTT.

The chain uses TRBV29-1 and TRBJ2-1; 8 nucleotides align to TRBD1. The V segment lost 6 bases and the J segment 14 bases; nucleotides outside the gene matches: 6. This CDR3 comprises 10 residues. CDR1 SQVTM and CDR2 ANQGSEA come from the germline V gene. The CDR3 nucleotides are TGCAGCGTGGGTGACAGGGGAGAGTTCTTC. It codes for CSVGDRGEFF.

The V and J genes are TRBV27 and TRBJ2-2; no firm D call. CDR1 and CDR2 (germline): MNHEY, SMNVEV (reference sequence). This CDR3 is built from 14 residues. Trimming took off 0 bases at V and 3 bases at J, with 5 bases between the two ends. CDR3 DNA: TGTGCCAGCAGTTTATCACTGCACACCGGGGAGCTGTTTTTT. Its protein is CASSLSLHTGELFF.